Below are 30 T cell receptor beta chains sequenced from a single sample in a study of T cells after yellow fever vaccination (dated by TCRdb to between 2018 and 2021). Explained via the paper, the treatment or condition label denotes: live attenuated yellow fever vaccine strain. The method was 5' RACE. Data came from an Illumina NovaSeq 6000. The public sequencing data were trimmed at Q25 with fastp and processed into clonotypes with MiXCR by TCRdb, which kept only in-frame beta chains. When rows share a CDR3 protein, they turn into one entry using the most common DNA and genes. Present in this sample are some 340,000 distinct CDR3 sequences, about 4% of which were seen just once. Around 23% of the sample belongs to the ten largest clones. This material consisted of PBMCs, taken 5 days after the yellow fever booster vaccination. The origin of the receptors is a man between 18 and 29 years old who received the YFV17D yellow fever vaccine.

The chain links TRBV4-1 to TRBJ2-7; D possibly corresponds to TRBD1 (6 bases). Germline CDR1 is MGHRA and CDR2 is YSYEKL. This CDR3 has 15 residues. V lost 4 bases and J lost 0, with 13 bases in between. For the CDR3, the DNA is TGCGCCAGCAGCCTGAACCCGACAGGCTCCTACGAGCAGTACTTC. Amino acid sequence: CASSLNPTGSYEQYF.

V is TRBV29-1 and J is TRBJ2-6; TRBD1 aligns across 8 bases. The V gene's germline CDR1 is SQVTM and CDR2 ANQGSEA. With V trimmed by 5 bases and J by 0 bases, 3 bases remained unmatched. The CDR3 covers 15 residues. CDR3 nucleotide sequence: TGCAGCGTTCGCACAGGGGGCTCTGGGGCCAACGTCCTGACTTTC. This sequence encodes CSVRTGGSGANVLTF.

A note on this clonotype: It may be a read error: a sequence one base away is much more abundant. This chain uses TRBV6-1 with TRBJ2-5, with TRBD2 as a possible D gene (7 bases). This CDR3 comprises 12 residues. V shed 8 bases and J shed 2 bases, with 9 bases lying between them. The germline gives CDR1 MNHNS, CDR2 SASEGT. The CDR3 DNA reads TGTGCCAGCGGGAGGGGGCAAGAGACCCAGTACTTC. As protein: CASGRGQETQYF.

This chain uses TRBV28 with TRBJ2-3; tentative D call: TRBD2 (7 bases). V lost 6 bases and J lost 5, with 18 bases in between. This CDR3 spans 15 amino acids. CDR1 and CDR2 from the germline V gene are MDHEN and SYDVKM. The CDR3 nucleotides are TGTGCCAGCAGCACATCCGGGGGGCAGGGAGATACGCAGTATTTT. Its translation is CASSTSGGQGDTQYF. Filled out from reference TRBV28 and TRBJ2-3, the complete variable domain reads DVKVTQSSRYLVKRTGEKVFLECVQDMDHENMFWYRQDPGLGLRLIYFSYDVKMKEKGDIPEGYSVSREKKERFSLILESASTNQTSMYLCASSTSGGQGDTQYFGPGTRLTVL.

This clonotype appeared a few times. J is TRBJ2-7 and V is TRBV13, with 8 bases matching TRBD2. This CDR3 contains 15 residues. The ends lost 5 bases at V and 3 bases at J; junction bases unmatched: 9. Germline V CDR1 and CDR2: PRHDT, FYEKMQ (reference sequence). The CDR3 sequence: CASSPGGGVGYEQYV. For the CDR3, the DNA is TGTGCCAGCAGCCCCGGGGGGGGGGTTGGCTACGAGCAGTACGTC.

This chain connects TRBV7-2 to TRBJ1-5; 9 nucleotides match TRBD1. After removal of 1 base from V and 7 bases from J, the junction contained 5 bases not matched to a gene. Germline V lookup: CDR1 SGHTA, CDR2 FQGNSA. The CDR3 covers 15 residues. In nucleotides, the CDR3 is TGTGCCAGCAGCTTAGAGGGACAGGGCATACAGCCCCAGCATTTT. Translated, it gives CASSLEGQGIQPQHF.

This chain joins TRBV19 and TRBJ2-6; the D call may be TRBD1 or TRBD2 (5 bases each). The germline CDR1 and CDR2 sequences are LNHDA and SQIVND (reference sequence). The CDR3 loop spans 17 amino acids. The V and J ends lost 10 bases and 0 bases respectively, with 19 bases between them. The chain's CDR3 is CATQRGVTLSGANVLTF. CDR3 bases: TGTGCCACCCAGAGGGGAGTCACCCTCTCTGGGGCCAACGTCCTGACTTTC.

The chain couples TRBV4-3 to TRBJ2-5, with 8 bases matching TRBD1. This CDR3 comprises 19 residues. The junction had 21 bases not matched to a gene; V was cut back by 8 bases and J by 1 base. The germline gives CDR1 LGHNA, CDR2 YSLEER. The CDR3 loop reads CASRSGGRRIKRGQETQYF. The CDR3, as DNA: TGCGCCAGCCGTTCAGGGGGCAGGAGAATTAAACGGGGCCAAGAGACCCAGTACTTC.

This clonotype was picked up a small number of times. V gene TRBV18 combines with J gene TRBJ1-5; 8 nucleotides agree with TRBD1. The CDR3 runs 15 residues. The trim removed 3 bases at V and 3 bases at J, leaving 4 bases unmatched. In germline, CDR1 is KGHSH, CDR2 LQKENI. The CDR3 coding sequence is TGTGCCAGCTCACCCGACAGGGGCATCAATCAGCCCCAGCATTTT. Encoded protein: CASSPDRGINQPQHF.

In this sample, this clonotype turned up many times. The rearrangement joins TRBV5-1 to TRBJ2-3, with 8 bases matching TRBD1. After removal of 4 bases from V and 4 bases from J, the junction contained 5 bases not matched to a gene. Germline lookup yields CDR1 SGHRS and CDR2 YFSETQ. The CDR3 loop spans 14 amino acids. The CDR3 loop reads CASSIGTGSDTQYF. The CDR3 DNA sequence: TGCGCCAGCAGCATTGGGACAGGTTCAGATACGCAGTATTTT.

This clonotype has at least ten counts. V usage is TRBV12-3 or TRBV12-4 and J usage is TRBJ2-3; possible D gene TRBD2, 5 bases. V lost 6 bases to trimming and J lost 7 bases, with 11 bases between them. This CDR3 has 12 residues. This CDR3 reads CASSKRGNTQYF. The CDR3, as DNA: TGTGCCAGCAGCAAACGAGGGAATACGCAGTATTTT.

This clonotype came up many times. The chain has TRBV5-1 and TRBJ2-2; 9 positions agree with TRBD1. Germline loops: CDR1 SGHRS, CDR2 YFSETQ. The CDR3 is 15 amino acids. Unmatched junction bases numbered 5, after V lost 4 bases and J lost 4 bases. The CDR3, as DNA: TGCGCCAGCAGCACAGGGGGCACGGGCACCGGGGAGCTGTTTTTT. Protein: CASSTGGTGTGELFF.

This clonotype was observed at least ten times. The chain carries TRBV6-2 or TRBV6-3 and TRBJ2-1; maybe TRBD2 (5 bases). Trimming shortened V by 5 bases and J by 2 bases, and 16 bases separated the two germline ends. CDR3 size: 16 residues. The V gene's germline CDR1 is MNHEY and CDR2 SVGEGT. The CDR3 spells CASSPSRAPPYNEQFF. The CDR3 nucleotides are TGTGCCAGCAGTCCCTCGAGGGCACCCCCCTACAATGAGCAGTTCTTC.

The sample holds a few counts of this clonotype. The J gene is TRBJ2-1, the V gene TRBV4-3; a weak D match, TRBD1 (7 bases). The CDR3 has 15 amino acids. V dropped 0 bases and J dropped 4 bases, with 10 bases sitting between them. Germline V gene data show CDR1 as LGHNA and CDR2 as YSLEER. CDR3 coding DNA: TGCGCCAGCAGCCAAGAGTCAGGGGGGTACAATGAGCAGTTCTTC. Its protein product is CASSQESGGYNEQFF.

CDR3 DNA: TGTGCCAGCACAATACAGGGTGGGGCCTATAATTCACCCCTCCACTTT. Its protein is CASTIQGGAYNSPLHF. The V call is TRBV6-1, the J call TRBJ1-6; D perhaps matches TRBD1 (6 bases). Germline values: CDR1 MNHNS, CDR2 SASEGT. This CDR3 is built from 16 residues. Trimming stripped 7 bases from V and 2 bases from J, with 15 bases between.

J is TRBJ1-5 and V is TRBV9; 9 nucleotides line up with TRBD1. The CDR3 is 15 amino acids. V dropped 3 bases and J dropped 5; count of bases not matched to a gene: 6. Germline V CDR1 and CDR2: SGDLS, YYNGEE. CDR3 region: CASSAGQGTDQPQHF. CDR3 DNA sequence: TGTGCCAGCAGCGCCGGACAGGGGACCGATCAGCCCCAGCATTTT.

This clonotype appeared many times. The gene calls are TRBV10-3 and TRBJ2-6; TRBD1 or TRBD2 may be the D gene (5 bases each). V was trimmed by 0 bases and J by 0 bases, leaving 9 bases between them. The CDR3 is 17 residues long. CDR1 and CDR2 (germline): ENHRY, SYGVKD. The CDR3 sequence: CAISESGVNSGANVLTF. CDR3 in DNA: TGTGCCATCAGTGAGTCGGGGGTAAACTCTGGGGCCAACGTCCTGACTTTC.

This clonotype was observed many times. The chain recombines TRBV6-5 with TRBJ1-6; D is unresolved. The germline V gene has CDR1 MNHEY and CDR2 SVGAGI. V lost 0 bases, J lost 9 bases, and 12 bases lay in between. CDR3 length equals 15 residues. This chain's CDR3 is CASSYSEGWGSPLHF. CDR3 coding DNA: TGTGCCAGCAGTTACTCGGAGGGCTGGGGTTCACCCCTCCACTTT.

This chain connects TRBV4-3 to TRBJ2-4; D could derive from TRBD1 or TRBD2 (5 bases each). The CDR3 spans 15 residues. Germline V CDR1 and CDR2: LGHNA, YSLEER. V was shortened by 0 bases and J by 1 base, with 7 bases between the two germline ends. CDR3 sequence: CASSQDWGAKNIQYF. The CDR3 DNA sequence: TGCGCCAGCAGCCAAGATTGGGGGGCCAAAAACATTCAGTACTTC.

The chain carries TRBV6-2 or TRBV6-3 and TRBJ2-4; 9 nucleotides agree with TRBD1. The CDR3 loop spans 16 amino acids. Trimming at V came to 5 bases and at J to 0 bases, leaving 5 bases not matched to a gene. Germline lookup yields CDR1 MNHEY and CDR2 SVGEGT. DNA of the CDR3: TGTGCCAGCAGTCCCCGGACAGGGGAAGCCAAAAACATTCAGTACTTC. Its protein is CASSPRTGEAKNIQYF.

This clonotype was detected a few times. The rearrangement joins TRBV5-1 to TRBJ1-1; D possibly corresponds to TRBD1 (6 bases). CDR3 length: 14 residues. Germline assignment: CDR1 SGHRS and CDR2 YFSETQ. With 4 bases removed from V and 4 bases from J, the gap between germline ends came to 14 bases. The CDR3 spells CASSTAGAGTEAFF. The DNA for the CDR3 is TGCGCCAGCAGCACGGCGGGGGCCGGCACTGAAGCTTTCTTT.

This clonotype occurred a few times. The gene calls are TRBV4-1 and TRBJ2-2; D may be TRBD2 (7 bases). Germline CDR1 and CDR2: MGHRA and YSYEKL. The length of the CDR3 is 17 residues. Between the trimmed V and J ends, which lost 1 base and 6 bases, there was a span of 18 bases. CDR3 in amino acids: CASSQGRGGGGPGELFF. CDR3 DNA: TGCGCCAGCAGCCAAGGAAGAGGAGGGGGGGGCCCCGGGGAGCTGTTTTTT.

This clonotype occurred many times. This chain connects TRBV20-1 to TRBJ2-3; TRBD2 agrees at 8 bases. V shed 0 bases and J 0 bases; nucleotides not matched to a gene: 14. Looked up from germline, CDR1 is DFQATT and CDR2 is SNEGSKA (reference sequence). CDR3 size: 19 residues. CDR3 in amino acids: CSARDLASGGETSTDTQYF. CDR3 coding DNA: TGCAGTGCTAGAGATCTGGCGAGCGGGGGAGAGACTAGCACAGATACGCAGTATTTT.

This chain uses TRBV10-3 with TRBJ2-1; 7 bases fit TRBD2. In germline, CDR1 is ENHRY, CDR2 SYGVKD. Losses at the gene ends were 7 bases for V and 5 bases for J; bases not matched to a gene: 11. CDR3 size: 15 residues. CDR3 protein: CAIKWAPAGDNEQFF. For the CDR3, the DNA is TGTGCCATCAAATGGGCCCCGGCGGGGGACAATGAGCAGTTCTTC.

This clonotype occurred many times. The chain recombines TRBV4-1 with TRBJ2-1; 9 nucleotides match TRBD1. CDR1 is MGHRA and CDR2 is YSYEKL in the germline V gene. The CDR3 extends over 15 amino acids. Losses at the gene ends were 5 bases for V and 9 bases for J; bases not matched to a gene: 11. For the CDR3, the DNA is TGCGCCAGCAGCGAACCGGGACAGGGCGTTCGTGAGCAGTTCTTC. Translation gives CASSEPGQGVREQFF.

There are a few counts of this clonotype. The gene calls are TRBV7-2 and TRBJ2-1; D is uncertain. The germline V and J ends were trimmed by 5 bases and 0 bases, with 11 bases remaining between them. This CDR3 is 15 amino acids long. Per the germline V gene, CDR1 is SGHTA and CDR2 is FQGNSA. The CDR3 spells CASSSDRRSYNEQFF. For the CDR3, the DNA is TGTGCCAGCAGCAGCGACCGTCGCTCCTACAATGAGCAGTTCTTC.

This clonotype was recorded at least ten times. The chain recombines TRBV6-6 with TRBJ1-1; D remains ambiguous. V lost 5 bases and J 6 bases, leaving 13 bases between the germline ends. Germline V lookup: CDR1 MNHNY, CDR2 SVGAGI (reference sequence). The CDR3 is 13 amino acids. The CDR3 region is CASSPDLSPEAFF. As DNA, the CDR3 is TGTGCCAGCAGTCCCGACCTAAGCCCTGAAGCTTTCTTT.

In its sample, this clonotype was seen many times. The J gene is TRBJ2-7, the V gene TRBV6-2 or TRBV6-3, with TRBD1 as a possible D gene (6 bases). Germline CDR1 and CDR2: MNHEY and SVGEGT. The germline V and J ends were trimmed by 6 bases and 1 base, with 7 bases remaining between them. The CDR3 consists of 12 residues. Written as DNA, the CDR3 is TGTGCCAGCAGAGACAGGTCCTACGAGCAGTACGTC. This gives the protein CASRDRSYEQYV.

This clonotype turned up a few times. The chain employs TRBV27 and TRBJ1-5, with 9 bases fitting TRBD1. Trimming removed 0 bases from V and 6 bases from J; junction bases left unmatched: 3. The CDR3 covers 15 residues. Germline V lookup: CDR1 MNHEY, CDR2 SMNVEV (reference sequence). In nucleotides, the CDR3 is TGTGCCAGCAGTTTATCAGGGACAGGGATTCAGCCCCAGCATTTT. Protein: CASSLSGTGIQPQHF.

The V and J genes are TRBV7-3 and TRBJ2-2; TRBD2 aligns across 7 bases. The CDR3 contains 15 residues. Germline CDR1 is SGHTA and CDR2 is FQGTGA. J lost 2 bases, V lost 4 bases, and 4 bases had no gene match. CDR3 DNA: TGTGCCAGCAGCTACGGGGGGACCAACACCGGGGAGCTGTTTTTT. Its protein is CASSYGGTNTGELFF.